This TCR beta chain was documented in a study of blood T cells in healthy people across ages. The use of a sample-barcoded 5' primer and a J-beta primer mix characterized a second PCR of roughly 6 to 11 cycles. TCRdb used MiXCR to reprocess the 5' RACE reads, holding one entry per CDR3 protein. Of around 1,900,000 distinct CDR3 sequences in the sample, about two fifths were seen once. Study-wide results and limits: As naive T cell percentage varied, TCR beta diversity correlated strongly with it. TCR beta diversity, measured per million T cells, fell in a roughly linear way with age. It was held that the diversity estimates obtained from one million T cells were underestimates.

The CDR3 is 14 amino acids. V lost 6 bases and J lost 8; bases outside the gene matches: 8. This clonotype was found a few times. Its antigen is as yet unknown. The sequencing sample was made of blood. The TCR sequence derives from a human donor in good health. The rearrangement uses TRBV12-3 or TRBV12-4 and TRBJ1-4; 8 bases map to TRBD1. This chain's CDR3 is CASSQTGAGEKLFF. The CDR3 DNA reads TGTGCCAGCAGCCAGACAGGGGCTGGGGAAAAACTGTTTTTT.